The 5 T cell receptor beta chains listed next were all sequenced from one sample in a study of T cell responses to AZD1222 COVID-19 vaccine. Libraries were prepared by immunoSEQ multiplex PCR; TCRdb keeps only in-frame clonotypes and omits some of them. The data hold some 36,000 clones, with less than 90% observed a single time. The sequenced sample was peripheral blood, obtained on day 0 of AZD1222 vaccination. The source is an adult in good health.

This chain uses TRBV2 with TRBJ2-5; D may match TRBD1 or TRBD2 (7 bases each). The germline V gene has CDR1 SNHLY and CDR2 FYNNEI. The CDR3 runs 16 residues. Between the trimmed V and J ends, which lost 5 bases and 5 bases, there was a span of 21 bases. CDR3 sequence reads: CASSPQGGGLLETQYF. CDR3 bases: TGTGCCAGCAGTCCCCAGGGGGGGGGACTCTTGGAGACCCAGTACTTC. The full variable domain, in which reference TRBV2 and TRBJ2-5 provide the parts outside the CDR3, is EPEVTQTPSHQVTQMGQEVILRCVPISNHLYFYWYRQILGQKVEFLVSFYNNEISEKSEIFDDQFSVERPDGSNFTLKIRSTKLEDSAMYFCASSPQGGGLLETQYFGPGTRLLVL.

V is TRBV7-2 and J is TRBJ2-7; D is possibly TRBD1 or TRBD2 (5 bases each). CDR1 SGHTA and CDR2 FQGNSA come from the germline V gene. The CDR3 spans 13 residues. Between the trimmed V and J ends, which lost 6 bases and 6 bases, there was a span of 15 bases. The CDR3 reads CASRSRDAGEQYF. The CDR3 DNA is TGTGCCAGCAGATCCCGGGACGCTGGCGAGCAGTACTTC. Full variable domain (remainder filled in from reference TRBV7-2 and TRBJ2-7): GAGVSQSPSNKVTEKGKDVELRCDPISGHTALYWYRQSLGQGLEFLIYFQGNSAPDKSGLPSDRFSAERTGGSVSTLTIQRTQQEDSAVYLCASRSRDAGEQYFGPGTRLTVT.

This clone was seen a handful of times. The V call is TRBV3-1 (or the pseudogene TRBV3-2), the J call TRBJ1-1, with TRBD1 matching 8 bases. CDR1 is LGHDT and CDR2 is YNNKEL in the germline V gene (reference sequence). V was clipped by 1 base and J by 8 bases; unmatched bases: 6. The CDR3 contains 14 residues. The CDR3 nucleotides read TGTGCCAGCAGCCAAGGACGGACAGGGTTGGAAGCTTTCTTT. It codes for CASSQGRTGLEAFF.

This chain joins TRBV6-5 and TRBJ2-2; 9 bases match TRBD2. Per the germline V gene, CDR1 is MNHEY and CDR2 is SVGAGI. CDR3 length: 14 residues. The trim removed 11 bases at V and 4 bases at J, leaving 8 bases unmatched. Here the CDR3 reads CASEGAGGTGELFF. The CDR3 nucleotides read TGTGCCTCCGAGGGAGCGGGAGGCACCGGGGAGCTGTTTTTT.

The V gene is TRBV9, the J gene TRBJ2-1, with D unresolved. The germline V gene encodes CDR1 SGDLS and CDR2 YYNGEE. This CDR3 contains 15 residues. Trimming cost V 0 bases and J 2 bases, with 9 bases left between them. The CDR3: CASSVGRYTYNEQFF. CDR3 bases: TGTGCCAGCAGCGTAGGGCGATATACCTACAATGAGCAGTTCTTC.